This entry describes one T cell receptor beta chain. What it binds is unknown. This sample was taken from a study of CXCR3-negative and CXCR3-positive naive CD8 T cells. General study points: Hydrophobicity was higher for TRB CDR3s found in CXCR3-positive naive cells than in CXCR3-negative naive cells. Partial loss of CXCR3 expression followed cryopreservation; most assays used fresh PBMCs. Each naive subset displayed comparably high diversity, whereas memory CD8+ cells displayed much lower diversity.

The CDR3 runs 18 residues. Germline CDR1 reads MGHDK; CDR2 reads SYGVNS. cDNA libraries for TRB were generated by 5' RACE incorporating UMI labels. Using the 5' RACE reads, TCRdb records one entry per CDR3 protein without DNA. There are 150,000 or so distinct CDR3 sequences in the sample, with around 0.3% held by the top ten. The gene calls are TRBV25-1 and TRBJ1-4; checking the TCRdb D call of TRBD1 is not possible without DNA. Specimen: naive CXCR3+ CD8+ T cells from blood. This sample's subset: CD45RO-CCR7+CD27+CD95- naive CD8+ T cells expressing CXCR3 (TNR3+). The source of this sequence is a human donor in good health. Some clones in this sample may be carry-over from other donors' samples. CDR3 sequence reads: CASRGNRGLDTTNEKLFF.